This T cell receptor beta chain was retrieved from a study of blood T cells in healthy people across ages. Together with a sample-barcoded 5' primer, a J-beta primer mix was included in a second PCR lasting 7 to 11 cycles. TCRdb fed the 5' RACE reads into MiXCR, producing one record per CDR3 protein. The sample contains some 900,000 distinct CDR3 sequences, about 30% of which appear only once. CDR3 length: 14 amino acids. Trimming cost V 7 bases and J 3 bases; bases outside gene matches: 10. Germline V gene sequence: CDR1 SGHDT, CDR2 YYEEEE. Study results and caveats: Naive T cell percentage strongly correlated with TCR beta diversity. Because donor CMV status was unknown, expanded clonotype changes were possibly confounded. Measured against age, TCR beta diversity per million T cells decreased in a roughly linear manner.

Isolation recovered at least 7 million PBMCs from every sample. As concerns this clonotype: Its specificity is not known.

This chain uses TRBV5-6 with TRBJ2-7, with TRBD2 matching 7 bases. The sequenced material came from blood. This receptor was taken from a woman aged 80 or older in good health. CDR3 region: CASGSSSGLYEQYF. CDR3 DNA: TGTGCCAGCGGTAGCTCTAGCGGTCTCTACGAGCAGTACTTC.